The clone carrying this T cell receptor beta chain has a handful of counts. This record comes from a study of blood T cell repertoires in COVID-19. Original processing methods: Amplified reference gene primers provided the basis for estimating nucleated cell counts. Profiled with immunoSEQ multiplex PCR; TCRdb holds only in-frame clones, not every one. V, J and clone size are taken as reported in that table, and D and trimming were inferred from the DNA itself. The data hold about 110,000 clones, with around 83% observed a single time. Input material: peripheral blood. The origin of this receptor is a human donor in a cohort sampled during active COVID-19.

The CDR3 reads CASTRDRDRQPQHF. CDR3 coding DNA: TGTGCCAGTACTCGCGACAGGGACCGCCAGCCCCAGCATTTT. The V gene is TRBV19, the J gene TRBJ1-5; 7 bases map to TRBD1. This CDR3 comprises 14 residues. V lost 7 bases, J lost 7 bases, and 10 bases stayed unmatched. The V gene's germline CDR1 is LNHDA and CDR2 SQIVND (reference sequence).